This T cell receptor beta chain was sequenced during a study of T cell responses to AZD1222 COVID-19 vaccine. Overall study findings and caveats: Most donors were white British, females outnumbered males, and clonal diversity was possibly underestimated.

From germline, CDR1 is MGHRA and CDR2 YSYEKL. The V and J ends lost 2 bases and 2 bases respectively, with 13 bases between them. The CDR3 spans 15 residues. The method was immunoSEQ multiplex PCR; TCRdb's version includes in-frame clones alone and lacks a portion of them. The repertoire holds 130,000 or so clones, approximately 86% seen once, with more than 10% in the top ten. As concerns this clone: The antigen remains undetermined.

The material sequenced was peripheral blood, taken on day 0 of AZD1222 vaccination. This TCR derives from an adult in good health. This chain joins TRBV4-1 and TRBJ2-7; D may correspond to TRBD1 or TRBD2 (7 bases each). The CDR3 sequence is CASSQQPGGAYEQYF. As DNA, the CDR3 is TGCGCCAGCAGCCAACAACCAGGGGGGGCCTACGAGCAGTACTTC.